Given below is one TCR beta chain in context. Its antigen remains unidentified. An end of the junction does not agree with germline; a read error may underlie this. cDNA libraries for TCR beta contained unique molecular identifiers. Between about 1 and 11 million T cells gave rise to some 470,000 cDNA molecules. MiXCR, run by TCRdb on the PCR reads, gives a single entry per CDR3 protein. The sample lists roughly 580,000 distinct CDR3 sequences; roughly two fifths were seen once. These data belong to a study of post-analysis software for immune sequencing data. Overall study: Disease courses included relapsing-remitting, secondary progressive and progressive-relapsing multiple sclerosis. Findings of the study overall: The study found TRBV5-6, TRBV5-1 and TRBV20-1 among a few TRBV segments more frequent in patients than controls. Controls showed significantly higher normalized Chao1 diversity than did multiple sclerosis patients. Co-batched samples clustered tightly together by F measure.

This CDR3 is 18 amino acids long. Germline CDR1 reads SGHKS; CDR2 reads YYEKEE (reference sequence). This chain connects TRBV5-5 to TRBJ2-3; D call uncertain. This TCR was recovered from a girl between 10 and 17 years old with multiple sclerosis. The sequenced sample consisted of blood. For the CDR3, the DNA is TGTGCCAGTAGCTTTCTGGCTGATCGGATCTCTAGCACAGATACGCAGTATTTT. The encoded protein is CASSFLADRISSTDTQYF.